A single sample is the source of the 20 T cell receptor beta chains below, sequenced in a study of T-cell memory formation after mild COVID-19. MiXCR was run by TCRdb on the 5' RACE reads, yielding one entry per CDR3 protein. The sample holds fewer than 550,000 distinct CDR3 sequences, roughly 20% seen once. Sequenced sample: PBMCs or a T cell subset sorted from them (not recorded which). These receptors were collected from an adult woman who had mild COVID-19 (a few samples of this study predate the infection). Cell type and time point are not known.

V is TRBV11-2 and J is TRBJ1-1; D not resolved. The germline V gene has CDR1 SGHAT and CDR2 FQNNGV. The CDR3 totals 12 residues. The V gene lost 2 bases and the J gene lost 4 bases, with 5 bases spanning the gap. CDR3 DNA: TGTGCCAGCAGCTTATTAGGCACTGAAGCTTTCTTT. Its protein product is CASSLLGTEAFF.

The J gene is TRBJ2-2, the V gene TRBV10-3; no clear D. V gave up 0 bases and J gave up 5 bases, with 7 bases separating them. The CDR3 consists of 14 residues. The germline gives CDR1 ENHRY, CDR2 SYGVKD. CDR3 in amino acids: CAISESSSTGELFF. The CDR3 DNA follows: TGTGCCATCAGTGAGTCGTCATCTACCGGGGAGCTGTTTTTT.

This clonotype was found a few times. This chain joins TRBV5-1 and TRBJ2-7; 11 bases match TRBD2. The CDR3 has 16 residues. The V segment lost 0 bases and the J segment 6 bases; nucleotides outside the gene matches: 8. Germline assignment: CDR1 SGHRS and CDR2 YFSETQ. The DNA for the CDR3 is TGCGCCAGCAGCTTGGAACTAGCGGGAGCCTTGAGCGAGCAGTACTTC. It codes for CASSLELAGALSEQYF.

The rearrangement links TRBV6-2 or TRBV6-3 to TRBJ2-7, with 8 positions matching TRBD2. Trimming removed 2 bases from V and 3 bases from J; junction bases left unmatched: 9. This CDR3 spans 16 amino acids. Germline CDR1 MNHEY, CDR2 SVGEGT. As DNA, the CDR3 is TGTGCCAGCAGTTACCCGCCGGGGGGGGTACTCTACGAGCAGTACTTC. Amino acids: CASSYPPGGVLYEQYF.

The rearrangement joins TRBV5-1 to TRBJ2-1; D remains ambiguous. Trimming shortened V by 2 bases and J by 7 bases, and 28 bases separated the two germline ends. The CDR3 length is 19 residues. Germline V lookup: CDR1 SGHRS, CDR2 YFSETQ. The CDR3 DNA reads TGCGCCAGCAGCTTTTTTCGTTCTCCCCTCCTCGTCGTTAATAATGAGCAGTTCTTC. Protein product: CASSFFRSPLLVVNNEQFF.

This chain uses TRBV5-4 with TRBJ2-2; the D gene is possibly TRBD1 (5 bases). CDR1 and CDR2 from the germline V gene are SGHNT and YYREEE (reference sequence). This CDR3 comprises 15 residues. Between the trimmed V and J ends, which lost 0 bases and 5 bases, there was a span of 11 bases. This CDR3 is CASSLGSGKTGELFF. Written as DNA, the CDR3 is TGTGCCAGCAGCTTGGGATCAGGGAAGACCGGGGAGCTGTTTTTT.

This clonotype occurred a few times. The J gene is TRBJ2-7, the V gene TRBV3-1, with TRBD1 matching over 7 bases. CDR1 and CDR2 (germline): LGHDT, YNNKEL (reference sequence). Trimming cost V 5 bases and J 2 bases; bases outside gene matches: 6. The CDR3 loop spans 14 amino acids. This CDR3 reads CASSFRDRPYEQYF. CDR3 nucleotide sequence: TGTGCCAGCAGCTTCCGGGACAGACCCTACGAGCAGTACTTC.

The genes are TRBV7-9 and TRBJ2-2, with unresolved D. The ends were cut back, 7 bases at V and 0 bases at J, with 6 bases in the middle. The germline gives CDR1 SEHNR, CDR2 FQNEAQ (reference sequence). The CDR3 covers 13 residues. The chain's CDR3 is CASNSPNTGELFF. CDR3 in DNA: TGTGCCAGCAATAGTCCGAACACCGGGGAGCTGTTTTTT.

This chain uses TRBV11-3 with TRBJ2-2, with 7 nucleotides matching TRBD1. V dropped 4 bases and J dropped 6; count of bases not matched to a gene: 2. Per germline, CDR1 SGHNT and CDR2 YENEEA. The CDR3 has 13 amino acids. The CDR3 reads CASSYQGAGELFF. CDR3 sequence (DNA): TGTGCCAGCAGCTATCAGGGGGCCGGGGAGCTGTTTTTT.

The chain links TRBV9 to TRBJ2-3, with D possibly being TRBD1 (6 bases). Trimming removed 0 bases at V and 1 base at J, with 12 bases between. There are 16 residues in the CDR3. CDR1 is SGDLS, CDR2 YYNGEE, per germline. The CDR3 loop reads CASSVDRQAGTDTQYF. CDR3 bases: TGTGCCAGCAGCGTAGATCGACAGGCGGGCACAGATACGCAGTATTTT.

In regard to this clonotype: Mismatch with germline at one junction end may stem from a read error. CDR3 residues: CASSQGPGLRGDGYTF. DNA for the CDR3: TGTGCCAGCAGCCAAGGGCCAGGCCTGAGGGGCGATGGCTATACCTTC. J is TRBJ1-2 and V is TRBV14, with D perhaps TRBD1 (5 bases). This CDR3 is 16 amino acids long. Looked up from germline, CDR1 is SGHDN and CDR2 is FVKESK.

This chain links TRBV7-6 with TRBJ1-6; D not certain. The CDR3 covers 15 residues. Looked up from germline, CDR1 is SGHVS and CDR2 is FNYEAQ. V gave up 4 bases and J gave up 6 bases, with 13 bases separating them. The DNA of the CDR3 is TGTGCCAGCAGCTCCGCTACAACGGCTAATTCACCCCTCCACTTT. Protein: CASSSATTANSPLHF.

The CDR3 reads CASSIAWGPEAFF. As DNA, the CDR3 is TGCGCCAGCAGTATCGCTTGGGGTCCTGAAGCTTTCTTT. The chain is built from TRBV10-2 and TRBJ1-1, with D unresolved. V gave up 5 bases and J gave up 6 bases, with 13 bases separating them. In germline, CDR1 is WSHSY, CDR2 SAAADI. CDR3 length: 13 amino acids.

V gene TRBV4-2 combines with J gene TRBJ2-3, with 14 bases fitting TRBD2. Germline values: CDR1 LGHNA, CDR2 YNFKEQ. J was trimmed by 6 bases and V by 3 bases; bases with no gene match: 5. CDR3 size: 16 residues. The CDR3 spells CASSQGLAGDRDTQYF. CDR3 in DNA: TGTGCCAGCAGCCAGGGACTAGCGGGGGACAGGGATACGCAGTATTTT.

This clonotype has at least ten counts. The CDR3 spells CASSLGENTGELFF. CDR3 coding DNA: TGTGCCAGCAGTTTGGGCGAGAACACCGGGGAGCTGTTTTTT. The chain links TRBV12-3 or TRBV12-4 to TRBJ2-2, with no clear D. With 3 bases removed from V and 1 base from J, the gap between germline ends came to 6 bases. The CDR3 runs 14 residues.

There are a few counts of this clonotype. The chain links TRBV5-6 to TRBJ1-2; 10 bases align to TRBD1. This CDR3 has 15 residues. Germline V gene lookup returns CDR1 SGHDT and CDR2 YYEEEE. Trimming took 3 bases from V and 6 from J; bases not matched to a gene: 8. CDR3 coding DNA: TGTGCCAGCAGCTCTTTTACCGGGACAGGGGATGGCTACACCTTC. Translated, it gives CASSSFTGTGDGYTF.

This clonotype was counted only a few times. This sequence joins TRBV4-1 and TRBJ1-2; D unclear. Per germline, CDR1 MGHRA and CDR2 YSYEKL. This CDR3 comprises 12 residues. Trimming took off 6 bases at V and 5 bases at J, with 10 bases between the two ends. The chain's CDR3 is CASRNESYGYTF. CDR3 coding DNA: TGCGCCAGCAGAAACGAGAGTTATGGCTACACCTTC.

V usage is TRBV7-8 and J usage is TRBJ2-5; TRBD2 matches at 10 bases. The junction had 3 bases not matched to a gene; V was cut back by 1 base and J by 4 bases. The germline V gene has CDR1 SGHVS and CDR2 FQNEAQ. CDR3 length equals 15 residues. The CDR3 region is CASSLVSGGLETQYF. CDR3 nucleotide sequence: TGTGCCAGCAGCTTAGTTAGCGGGGGGCTAGAGACCCAGTACTTC.

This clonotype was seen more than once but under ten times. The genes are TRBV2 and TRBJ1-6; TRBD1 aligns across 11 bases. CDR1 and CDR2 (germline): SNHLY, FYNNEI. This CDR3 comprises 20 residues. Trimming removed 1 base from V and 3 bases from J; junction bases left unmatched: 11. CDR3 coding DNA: TGTGCCAGCAGTGAAGAACCTCCGGGACAGGGGGTGGGCTATAATTCACCCCTCCACTTT. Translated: CASSEEPPGQGVGYNSPLHF.

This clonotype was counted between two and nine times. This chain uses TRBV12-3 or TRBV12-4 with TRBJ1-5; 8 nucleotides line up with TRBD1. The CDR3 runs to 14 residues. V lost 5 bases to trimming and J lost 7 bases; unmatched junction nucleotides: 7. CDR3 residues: CASSQTRGLQPQHF. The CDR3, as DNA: TGTGCCAGCAGTCAAACCAGGGGGCTACAGCCCCAGCATTTT.